Below are 20 T cell receptor beta chains sequenced from a single sample in a study of blood T cells in healthy people across ages. Primers used in a second PCR of roughly 7 to 12 cycles were a sample-barcoded 5' primer and a J-beta primer mix. Using its own MiXCR run on the 5' RACE reads, TCRdb lists one record per CDR3 protein. Among about 570,000 distinct CDR3 sequences, roughly a quarter were seen once, and the ten largest hold 3% to 4%. This same sample was also part of a study on T cells of mothers and their children.

Sequencing was performed on blood. These receptor sequences come from a boy aged 2-9 years in good health.

This clonotype was seen only once. The V call is TRBV4-1, the J call TRBJ1-1, with TRBD1 identical over 7 bases. The V gene end was trimmed by 1 base and the J gene end by 3 bases; junction bases not matched to a gene: 8. The CDR3 has 16 residues. Germline CDR1 reads MGHRA; CDR2 reads YSYEKL. CDR3 protein: CASSQGKGAAYTEAFF. The CDR3, as DNA: TGCGCCAGCAGCCAAGGGAAGGGGGCGGCGTACACTGAAGCTTTCTTT.

This clonotype was counted only a few times. The chain carries TRBV27 and TRBJ1-2; TRBD1 agrees at 8 bases. The V gene's germline CDR1 is MNHEY and CDR2 SMNVEV (reference sequence). V dropped 5 bases and J dropped 6; count of bases not matched to a gene: 11. The CDR3 sequence is 15 residues long. CDR3 in DNA: TGTGCCAGCAGTCCCCGCCTCCAGGGGGCCCATGGCTACACCTTC. Translated, it gives CASSPRLQGAHGYTF.

CDR3 residues: CASSDPGLNEQFF. CDR3 nucleotides: TGTGCCAGCAGTGACCCTGGGCTCAATGAGCAGTTCTTC. V gene TRBV2 combines with J gene TRBJ2-1, with unresolved D. Trimming pared 3 bases from V and 6 bases from J, leaving 9 bases between. Germline V gene data show CDR1 as SNHLY and CDR2 as FYNNEI. The CDR3 runs 13 residues. The whole variable domain, remainder taken from reference TRBV2 and TRBJ2-1, is EPEVTQTPSHQVTQMGQEVILRCVPISNHLYFYWYRQILGQKVEFLVSFYNNEISEKSEIFDDQFSVERPDGSNFTLKIRSTKLEDSAMYFCASSDPGLNEQFFGPGTRLTVL.

This clonotype appeared a few times. The J gene is TRBJ2-1, the V gene TRBV30; TRBD2 matches 9 bases. Germline lookup yields CDR1 GTSNPN and CDR2 SVGIG (reference sequence). V lost 2 bases and J lost 7; bases outside the gene matches: 15. This CDR3 has 17 residues. The CDR3, as DNA: TGTGCCTGGAGTCCCCCGGGACTAGCAGCAGGGGGGAATGAGCAGTTCTTC. This translates into CAWSPPGLAAGGNEQFF.

On this clonotype: A read error may account for a junction end that differs from germline. The chain is built from TRBV12-3 or TRBV12-4 and TRBJ2-5; no firm D call. This CDR3 is 13 amino acids long. This CDR3 is CASSLSDKETQHF. Here the CDR3 DNA reads TGTGCCAGCAGTTTATCGGATAAAGAGACCCAGCACTTC.

This chain uses TRBV5-5 with TRBJ1-1; D gene uncertain. CDR1 is SGHKS and CDR2 is YYEKEE in the germline V gene (reference sequence). V shed 4 bases and J shed 0 bases, with 10 bases lying between them. The CDR3 covers 14 residues. The CDR3 DNA reads TGTGCCAGCAGCGCACACGACCTGAACACTGAAGCTTTCTTT. Protein sequence: CASSAHDLNTEAFF.

The chain couples TRBV21-1 to TRBJ2-5; the table's D gene call, TRBD2, was not cross checked with the DNA. TRBV21-1 is an annotated pseudogene. CDR3 length: 17 residues. CDR3: CASSTLGTSEYQETQYF. CDR3 in DNA: TGTGCCAGCAGCACTCTGGGGACTAGCGAGTACCAAGAGACCCAGTACTTC.

The rearrangement uses TRBV27 and TRBJ2-5; D is perhaps TRBD2 (5 bases). The better agreement between TRBJ2-7 and the DNA end casts doubt on the J call. There are 13 residues in the CDR3. Germline V gene lookup returns CDR1 MNHEY and CDR2 SMNVEV (reference sequence). CDR3 DNA: TGTGCCAGCAGTTCGCACGGGACCTACGAGCAGTACTTC. It is translated as CASSSHGTYEQYF.

The sample holds a few counts of this clonotype. The V gene is TRBV20-1, the J gene TRBJ2-5; the D is unclear. Trimming cost V 6 bases and J 5 bases, with 13 bases left between them. Germline values: CDR1 DFQATT, CDR2 SNEGSKA (reference sequence). CDR3 length: 12 amino acids. The CDR3 sequence: CSAEKGVETQYF. In DNA, the CDR3 is TGCAGTGCCGAGAAGGGTGTTGAGACCCAGTACTTC.

The rearrangement joins TRBV4-3 to TRBJ1-5, with a tentative D call TRBD1 (5 bases). The CDR3 is 13 residues long. Per germline, CDR1 LGHNA and CDR2 YSLEER. V was clipped by 0 bases and J by 10 bases, with 10 bases between them. CDR3 in amino acids: CASSQEIQGPQHF. CDR3 DNA: TGCGCCAGCAGCCAAGAGATTCAGGGACCCCAGCATTTT.

The CDR3 loop is CASSDHRDLYGYTF. The CDR3 DNA reads as TGTGCCAGCAGTGACCACCGGGACCTTTATGGCTACACCTTC. This sequence joins TRBV25-1 and TRBJ1-2; TRBD1 is a possible D gene (5 bases). Trimming stripped 3 bases from V and 5 bases from J, with 13 bases between. CDR3 length equals 14 residues. Germline CDR1 reads MGHDK; CDR2 reads SYGVNS.

This clonotype was detected many times. The chain couples TRBV20-1 to TRBJ1-2, with D possibly TRBD1 on 5 matching bases. This CDR3 contains 11 residues. Germline V gene sequence: CDR1 DFQATT, CDR2 SNEGSKA (reference sequence). V was trimmed by 0 bases and J by 8 bases, leaving 7 bases between them. The CDR3 nucleotides read TGCAGTGCTAGAGAGGGGACCGGCTACACCTTC. Its translation is CSAREGTGYTF.

V gene TRBV27 combines with J gene TRBJ2-5; 11 positions agree with TRBD1. With the DNA end fitting TRBJ2-7 better, the J assignment may be wrong. Germline-derived CDR1 and CDR2 are MNHEY and SMNVEV (reference sequence). There are 15 residues in the CDR3. The CDR3: CASSIRTGGAYEQYF. DNA for the CDR3: TGTGCCAGCAGTATCCGGACAGGGGGCGCATACGAGCAGTACTTC.

Only a few counts were recorded for this clonotype. This rearrangement joins TRBV20-1 to TRBJ2-7; no firm D call. V was pared by 3 bases and J by 3 bases, with 12 bases between. The germline V gene has CDR1 DFQATT and CDR2 SNEGSKA (reference sequence). The CDR3 totals 13 residues. Here the CDR3 DNA reads TGCAGTGCTAGTCACCGTCCTATCTACGAGCAGTACTTC. Protein product: CSASHRPIYEQYF.

The chain uses TRBV10-3 and TRBJ2-2; 7 bases map to TRBD2. V shed 3 bases, J shed 2 bases, and the junction held 6 bases outside the gene matches. Looked up from germline, CDR1 is ENHRY and CDR2 is SYGVKD. The CDR3 contains 16 residues. The CDR3 DNA sequence: TGTGCCATCAGTGAAAATACAGCGGGAAACACCGGGGAGCTGTTTTTT. Translating it yields CAISENTAGNTGELFF.

This clonotype was detected a few times. V usage is TRBV18 and J usage is TRBJ1-1; no clear D gene. Germline V gene lookup returns CDR1 KGHSH and CDR2 LQKENI. Trimming left V 3 bases short and J 1 base short, with 6 bases between. The CDR3 has 13 residues. The CDR3 nucleotides are TGTGCCAGCTCACCCGCGCCGAACACTGAAGCTTTCTTT. Protein: CASSPAPNTEAFF.

The chain combines TRBV6-6 with TRBJ1-6; weak D call: TRBD1 (5 bases). Trimming cost V 2 bases and J 5 bases, with 7 bases left between them. The length of the CDR3 is 14 residues. CDR1 is MNHNY and CDR2 is SVGAGI in the germline V gene (reference sequence). CDR3 residues: CASSYRGDNSPLHF. CDR3 nucleotides: TGTGCCAGCAGTTACAGGGGCGATAATTCACCCCTCCACTTT.

There are many counts of this clonotype. The chain carries TRBV4-2 and TRBJ1-1; TRBD1 might be the D (5 bases). V lost 3 bases, J lost 1 base, and 12 bases lay in between. The CDR3 is 15 amino acids. Per the germline V gene, CDR1 is LGHNA and CDR2 is YNFKEQ. The CDR3 DNA reads as TGTGCCAGCAGCCAGGTCGCCGGGGGGAACACTGAAGCTTTCTTT. Its protein product is CASSQVAGGNTEAFF.

The CDR3 DNA reads TGTGCCAGCAGCTTAGCCTTTGTGCTAGCGGGAGTTTTGGACGGGCAGTACTTC. Translating it yields CASSLAFVLAGVLDGQYF. The chain uses TRBV7-9 and TRBJ2-7; 10 positions match TRBD2. The CDR3 has 18 residues. Looked up from germline, CDR1 is SEHNR and CDR2 is FQNEAQ (reference sequence). The V gene end was trimmed by 0 bases and the J gene end by 9 bases; junction bases not matched to a gene: 17.

A single count supports this clonotype. The V call is TRBV7-9, the J call TRBJ2-5, with 8 bases lining up with TRBD1. CDR1 is SEHNR and CDR2 is FQNEAQ in the germline V gene (reference sequence). Losses at the gene ends were 3 bases for V and 4 bases for J; bases not matched to a gene: 4. The CDR3 is made up of 14 amino acids. DNA of the CDR3: TGTGCCAGCAGCTTCCTGACAGGGGCAGAGACCCAGTACTTC. It is translated as CASSFLTGAETQYF.